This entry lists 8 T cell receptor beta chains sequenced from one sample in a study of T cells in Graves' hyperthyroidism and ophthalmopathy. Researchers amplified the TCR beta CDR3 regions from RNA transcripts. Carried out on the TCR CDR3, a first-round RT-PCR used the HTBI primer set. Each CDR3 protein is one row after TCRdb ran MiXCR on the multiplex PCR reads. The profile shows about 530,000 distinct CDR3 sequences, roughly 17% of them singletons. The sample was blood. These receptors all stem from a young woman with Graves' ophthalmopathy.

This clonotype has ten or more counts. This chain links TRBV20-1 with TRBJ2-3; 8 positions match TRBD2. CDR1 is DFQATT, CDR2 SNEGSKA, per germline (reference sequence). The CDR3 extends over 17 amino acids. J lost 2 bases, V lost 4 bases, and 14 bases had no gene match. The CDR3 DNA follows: TGCAGTGCTATCTCACCCCGGCGGGGGGCCGACACAGATACGCAGTATTTT. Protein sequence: CSAISPRRGADTDTQYF.

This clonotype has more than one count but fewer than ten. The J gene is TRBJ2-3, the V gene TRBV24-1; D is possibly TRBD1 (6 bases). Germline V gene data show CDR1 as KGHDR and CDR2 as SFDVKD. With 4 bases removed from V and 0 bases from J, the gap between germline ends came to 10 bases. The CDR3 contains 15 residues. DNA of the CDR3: TGTGCCACCAGTGAAGGGACATCTAGCACAGATACGCAGTATTTT. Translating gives CATSEGTSSTDTQYF.

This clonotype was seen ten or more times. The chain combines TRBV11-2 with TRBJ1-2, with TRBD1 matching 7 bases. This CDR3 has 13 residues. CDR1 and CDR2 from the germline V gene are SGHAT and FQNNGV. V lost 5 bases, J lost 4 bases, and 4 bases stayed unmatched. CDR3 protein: CASSAGTAYGYTF. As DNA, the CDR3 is TGTGCCAGCAGCGCTGGGACAGCCTATGGCTACACCTTC.

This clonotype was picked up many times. CDR3 sequence reads: CASSPGVAGGVTDTQYF. The CDR3 region has the DNA TGTGCCAGCAGCCCAGGGGTAGCGGGAGGAGTAACAGATACGCAGTATTTT. J is TRBJ2-3 and V is TRBV11-3; 10 bases match TRBD2. The CDR3 runs to 17 residues. The germline V gene has CDR1 SGHNT and CDR2 YENEEA. V shed 5 bases and J 3 bases; nucleotides not matched to a gene: 11.

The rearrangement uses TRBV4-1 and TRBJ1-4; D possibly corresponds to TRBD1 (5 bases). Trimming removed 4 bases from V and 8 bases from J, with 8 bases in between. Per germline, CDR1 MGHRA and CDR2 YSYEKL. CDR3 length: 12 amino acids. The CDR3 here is CASSRRGEKLFF. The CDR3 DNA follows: TGCGCCAGCAGCCGCCGGGGGGAAAAACTGTTTTTT.

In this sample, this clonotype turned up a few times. The CDR3 here is CASSPPGAQGGYTF. The CDR3 DNA follows: TGTGCCAGCAGTCCGCCGGGAGCTCAGGGGGGCTACACCTTC. The chain is built from TRBV28 and TRBJ1-2; tentative D call: TRBD1 (6 bases). This CDR3 comprises 14 residues. In germline, CDR1 is MDHEN, CDR2 SYDVKM. With 5 bases removed from V and 8 bases from J, the gap between germline ends came to 18 bases.

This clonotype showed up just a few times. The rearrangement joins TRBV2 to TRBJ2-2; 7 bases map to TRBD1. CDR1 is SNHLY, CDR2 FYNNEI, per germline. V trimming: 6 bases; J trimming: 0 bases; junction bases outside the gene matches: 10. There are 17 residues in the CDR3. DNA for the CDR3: TGTGCCAGCAGGGCAGGGGGTATACCTACGAACACCGGGGAGCTGTTTTTT. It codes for CASRAGGIPTNTGELFF.

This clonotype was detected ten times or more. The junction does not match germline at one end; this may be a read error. CDR3 in amino acids: CASSSRGDTQYF. The CDR3 DNA reads as TGTGCCAGCAGCAGCAGGGGAGATACGCAGTATTTT. J is TRBJ2-3 and V is TRBV5-1; tentative D call: TRBD1 (6 bases). The CDR3 consists of 12 residues. The germline V gene has CDR1 SGHRS and CDR2 YFSETQ.